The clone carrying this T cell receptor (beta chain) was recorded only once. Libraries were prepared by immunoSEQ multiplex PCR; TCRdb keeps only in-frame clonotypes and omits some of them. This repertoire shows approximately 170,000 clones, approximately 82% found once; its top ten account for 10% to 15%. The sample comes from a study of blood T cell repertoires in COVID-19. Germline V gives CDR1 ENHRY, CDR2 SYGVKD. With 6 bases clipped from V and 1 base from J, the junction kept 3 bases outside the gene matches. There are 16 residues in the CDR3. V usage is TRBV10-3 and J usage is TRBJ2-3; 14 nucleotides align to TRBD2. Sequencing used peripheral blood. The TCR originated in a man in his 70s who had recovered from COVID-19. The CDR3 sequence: CAISGTSGRGTDTQYF. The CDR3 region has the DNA TGTGCCATCAGCGGGACTAGCGGGAGAGGCACAGATACGCAGTATTTT.